Listed here are 28 T cell receptor beta chains from one sample, sequenced in a study of shared clonotypes between healthy human individuals (dated by TCRdb to about 2020). Libraries were made using the immunoSEQ multiplex PCR assay. In TCRdb, the immuneACCESS table is reduced to in-frame sequences with V and J assigned. These tables do not hold every clone; where another copy was compared, an unresolved V gene accounts for under half, and the others remain unexplained. In this sample the table shows 600,000 to 700,000 clones, around 73% of which occur a single time. Roughly 1.9% of the sample comes from the top ten. The sequenced sample was memory CD4+ T cells sorted from blood. The cell subset or site label, as the study defines it: CD45RA-negative fraction. Receptor source: a woman younger than 45 in good health.

The V and J genes are TRBV27 and TRBJ2-2; TRBD1 matches at 9 bases. Trimming at V came to 5 bases and at J to 4 bases, leaving 5 bases not matched to a gene. Germline V gives CDR1 MNHEY, CDR2 SMNVEV (reference sequence). The CDR3 loop spans 15 amino acids. CDR3 sequence (DNA): TGTGCCAGCAGTAAAGGACAGGGGACCACCGGGGAGCTGTTTTTT. This sequence encodes CASSKGQGTTGELFF.

Regarding this clone: Relative to the germline gene, one junction end is altered; a read error may explain this. The sample holds other DNA sequences that translate to the same CDR3. CDR3 residues: CSATPVNTEAFF. The CDR3 nucleotides are TGCAGCGCCACCCCAGTTAACACTGAAGCCTTCTTT. This chain uses TRBV29-1 with TRBJ1-1, with D uncertain. This CDR3 is built from 12 residues. Germline-derived CDR1 and CDR2 are SQVTM and ANQGSEA.

This clone was detected a few times. The DNA of the CDR3 is TGTGCCAGCAGTGATCACAGCATGAACACTGAAGCTTTCTTT. This codes for CASSDHSMNTEAFF. The V and J genes are TRBV6-4 and TRBJ1-1; D unclear. V was clipped by 3 bases and J by 0 bases, with 8 bases between them. The length of the CDR3 is 14 residues. Looked up from germline, CDR1 is MRHNA and CDR2 is SNTAGT.

The CDR3 here is CASSFRQGTDTQYF. CDR3 DNA: TGTGCCAGCTCTTTTCGGCAGGGTACAGATACGCAGTATTTT. The chain employs TRBV7-9 and TRBJ2-3, with D possibly TRBD1 on 5 matching bases. The CDR3 consists of 14 residues. Deletions cut 8 bases from V and 3 bases from J, with 15 bases between. Germline CDR1 SEHNR, CDR2 FQNEAQ (reference sequence).

This clone came up once. V usage is TRBV5-4 and J usage is TRBJ2-7, with a weak D call TRBD1 (6 bases). The CDR3 is made up of 12 amino acids. Germline V CDR1 and CDR2: SGHNT, YYREEE (reference sequence). Deletions cut 4 bases from V and 7 bases from J, with 12 bases between. DNA of the CDR3: TGTGCCAGCAGCCTACAGGGTCGTGAGCAGTACTTC. Translated: CASSLQGREQYF.

This clone was recorded a few times. The chain joins TRBV28 to TRBJ2-2; possible D gene TRBD2, 6 bases. The germline V and J ends were trimmed by 0 bases and 1 base, with 9 bases remaining between them. Germline CDR1 MDHEN, CDR2 SYDVKM. The CDR3 consists of 16 residues. CDR3 coding DNA: TGTGCCAGCAGTTTATGGACGGGGGTGAACACCGGGGAGCTGTTTTTT. As protein: CASSLWTGVNTGELFF.

The genes are TRBV5-5 and TRBJ2-7; tentatively, D is TRBD1 (6 bases). This CDR3 region has 15 residues. Germline values: CDR1 SGHKS, CDR2 YYEKEE (reference sequence). Trimming took off 0 bases at V and 2 bases at J, with 12 bases between the two ends. The CDR3: CASSLGPGDTYEQYF. The CDR3 DNA reads TGTGCCAGCAGCTTGGGGCCAGGGGACACCTACGAGCAGTACTTC.

The chain carries TRBV28 and TRBJ2-7; 7 nucleotides agree with TRBD1. V was pared by 4 bases and J by 0 bases, with 12 bases of the junction left unmatched. In germline, CDR1 is MDHEN, CDR2 SYDVKM. The CDR3 is made up of 17 amino acids. The CDR3 loop is CASSSQPGQISSYEQYF. For the CDR3, the DNA is TGTGCCAGCAGTTCCCAACCGGGACAGATAAGCTCCTACGAGCAGTACTTC.

This sequence joins TRBV19 and TRBJ2-3; tentatively, D is TRBD2 (7 bases). The V gene's germline CDR1 is LNHDA and CDR2 SQIVND (reference sequence). Trimming left V 3 bases short and J 6 bases short, with 13 bases between. CDR3 length: 14 amino acids. In nucleotides, the CDR3 is TGTGCCAGTAGTATCCGCAGGGGAGGGGATACGCAGTATTTT. Amino acid sequence: CASSIRRGGDTQYF.

The rearrangement joins TRBV6-4 to TRBJ2-1, with 7 nucleotides matching TRBD2. CDR1 MRHNA and CDR2 SNTAGT come from the germline V gene. CDR3 length: 16 residues. V lost 6 bases to trimming and J lost 0 bases; unmatched junction nucleotides: 8. Here the CDR3 reads CASSGELAHSYNEQFF. The CDR3 bases are TGTGCCAGCAGCGGCGAACTAGCGCACTCCTACAATGAGCAGTTCTTC.

This clone was detected only a few times. This chain uses TRBV6-5 with TRBJ2-7; D remains unclear. CDR3 length: 13 residues. Germline V gene data show CDR1 as MNHEY and CDR2 as SVGAGI. Trimming removed 0 bases from V and 7 bases from J, with 10 bases in between. The CDR3 DNA is TGTGCCAGCAGTTACTCAGAGGTATCGGAGCAGTACTTC. Its protein is CASSYSEVSEQYF.

CDR3 in DNA: TGTGCCAGCAGTCGAGGGGGGAGAGAAGCTTTCTTT. It yields the protein CASSRGGREAFF. The rearrangement joins TRBV6-5 to TRBJ1-1, with D maybe TRBD1 (6 bases). This CDR3 region has 12 residues. V dropped 5 bases and J dropped 8 bases, with 12 bases sitting between them. The germline V gene has CDR1 MNHEY and CDR2 SVGAGI.

This clone turned up a few times. This chain uses TRBV12-1 with TRBJ1-5; TRBD1 is taken as the D call from the table, unchecked against the DNA. TRBV12-1 is described as a pseudogene. The CDR3 has 18 residues. The CDR3 nucleotides are TGTGCCAGCAGCCGACTCCGGGACAGGGATTATAGCAATCAGCCCCAGCATTTT. Protein product: CASSRLRDRDYSNQPQHF.

Comments on this clone: In the same sample, other DNA sequences code for this CDR3. The genes are TRBV19 and TRBJ2-3; D unresolved. The length of the CDR3 is 14 residues. The germline V and J ends were trimmed by 4 bases and 3 bases, with 11 bases remaining between them. Germline-derived CDR1 and CDR2 are LNHDA and SQIVND (reference sequence). The CDR3 region is CASSTRRSTDTQYF. For the CDR3, the DNA is TGTGCCAGTAGTACGAGGAGATCTACAGATACGCAGTATTTT.

The chain recombines TRBV11-2 with TRBJ1-4; D is undetermined. V was cut by 2 bases and J by 4 bases, with 11 bases left in between. The CDR3 contains 15 residues. CDR1 SGHAT and CDR2 FQNNGV come from the germline V gene. The CDR3: CASSLTGGFNEKLFF. The CDR3 DNA sequence: TGTGCCAGCAGCTTAACCGGCGGGTTTAATGAAAAACTGTTTTTT.

The chain combines TRBV11-2 with TRBJ2-1, with D perhaps TRBD2 (5 bases). V dropped 5 bases and J dropped 1 base, with 15 bases sitting between them. Germline CDR1 is SGHAT and CDR2 is FQNNGV. This CDR3 is 16 amino acids long. Here the CDR3 DNA reads TGTGCCAGCAGCACACTAGTTACGGGGTCCTACAATGAGCAGTTCTTC. Its translation: CASSTLVTGSYNEQFF.

This chain connects TRBV7-2 to TRBJ2-1, with D possibly being TRBD2 (5 bases). The CDR3 has 14 residues. V was clipped by 2 bases and J by 5 bases, with 10 bases between them. Germline V gene lookup returns CDR1 SGHTA and CDR2 FQGNSA. CDR3 loop: CASSLFGVNNEQFF. CDR3 coding DNA: TGTGCCAGCAGCTTATTCGGGGTCAACAATGAGCAGTTCTTC.

This chain uses TRBV27 with TRBJ1-5; D is unresolved. CDR3 size: 13 residues. Trimming cost V 5 bases and J 3 bases, with 8 bases left between them. CDR1 is MNHEY, CDR2 SMNVEV, per germline (reference sequence). The CDR3 coding sequence is TGTGCCAGCAGTGTGCAGCTCAATCAGCCCCAGCATTTT. It is translated as CASSVQLNQPQHF.

The chain recombines TRBV4-1 with TRBJ2-7, with D unclear. V dropped 1 base and J dropped 1 base, with 14 bases sitting between them. The CDR3 is 16 residues long. Germline-derived CDR1 and CDR2 are MGHRA and YSYEKL. CDR3 in amino acids: CASSQVLGSPSYEQYF. As DNA, the CDR3 is TGCGCCAGCAGCCAAGTTTTGGGGTCTCCTTCCTACGAGCAGTACTTC.

In its sample, this clone was seen a few times. The genes are TRBV7-9 and TRBJ2-1; D is perhaps TRBD2 (5 bases). CDR3 length: 16 amino acids. V was trimmed by 1 base and J by 5 bases, leaving 15 bases between them. Germline-derived CDR1 and CDR2 are SEHNR and FQNEAQ (reference sequence). The CDR3 bases are TGTGCCAGCAGCTTAGAGAGCGGAGCCTACAACAATGAGCAGTTCTTC. Translated, it gives CASSLESGAYNNEQFF.

The chain is built from TRBV5-1 and TRBJ2-1; the D is unclear. V dropped 0 bases and J dropped 3 bases, with 10 bases sitting between them. Germline lookup yields CDR1 SGHRS and CDR2 YFSETQ. The CDR3 totals 15 residues. As DNA, the CDR3 is TGCGCCAGCAGCTTGGACACACGGAACTACAATGAGCAGTTCTTC. Protein sequence: CASSLDTRNYNEQFF.

This clone was seen only a few times. This chain links TRBV5-4 with TRBJ2-5; 9 bases line up with TRBD1. CDR1 is SGHNT, CDR2 YYREEE, per germline (reference sequence). The CDR3 totals 14 residues. Trimming took 4 bases from V and 1 from J; bases not matched to a gene: 2. The CDR3 coding sequence is TGTGCCAGCAGCCGGACAGGGGTCCAAGAGACCCAGTACTTC. Protein sequence: CASSRTGVQETQYF.

The CDR3 protein is CASSSDRLQQYF. CDR3 nucleotides: TGTGCCAGCAGCTCGGACAGGCTACAGCAGTACTTC. The J gene is TRBJ2-7, the V gene TRBV5-4; TRBD1 aligns across 7 bases. This CDR3 comprises 12 residues. Trimming removed 3 bases from V and 8 bases from J; junction bases left unmatched: 5. Germline lookup yields CDR1 SGHNT and CDR2 YYREEE (reference sequence).

The chain has TRBV10-3 and TRBJ1-4; no definite D call. From germline, CDR1 is ENHRY and CDR2 SYGVKD. The CDR3 is 14 residues long. The germline V and J ends were trimmed by 3 bases and 7 bases, with 12 bases remaining between them. The CDR3 loop reads CAISDGGDTEKLFF. DNA of the CDR3: TGTGCCATCAGTGATGGTGGAGACACTGAAAAACTGTTTTTT.

The chain is built from TRBV2 and TRBJ1-5; D call uncertain. This CDR3 is built from 15 residues. V lost 3 bases to trimming and J lost 0 bases, with 9 bases between them. Germline CDR1 and CDR2: SNHLY and FYNNEI. The CDR3 coding sequence is TGTGCCAGCAGTGACCCCAGGTATAGCAATCAGCCCCAGCATTTT. It translates to CASSDPRYSNQPQHF.

This chain connects TRBV29-1 to TRBJ2-6; a possible D gene is TRBD1 (5 bases). V lost 7 bases to trimming and J lost 1 base, with 8 bases between them. This CDR3 region has 13 residues. Germline V gene sequence: CDR1 SQVTM, CDR2 ANQGSEA. The CDR3 protein is CSAQGSGANVLTF. The CDR3 coding sequence is TGCAGCGCCCAGGGTTCTGGGGCCAACGTCCTGACTTTC.

V is TRBV28 and J is TRBJ2-7; the match to TRBD1 covers 8 bases. CDR1 and CDR2 (germline): MDHEN, SYDVKM. Unmatched junction bases numbered 2, after V lost 5 bases and J lost 5 bases. The CDR3 runs to 12 residues. CDR3 protein: CASSQQGDEQYF. CDR3 nucleotide sequence: TGTGCCAGCAGTCAACAGGGGGACGAGCAGTACTTC.

The chain links TRBV11-2 to TRBJ2-1; weak D call: TRBD1 (5 bases). The CDR3 sequence is 13 residues long. Germline loops: CDR1 SGHAT, CDR2 FQNNGV. V dropped 5 bases and J dropped 9 bases, with 14 bases sitting between them. Here the CDR3 DNA reads TGTGCCAGCAGCGTCCAGCTAGGGGTTGAGCAGTTCTTC. It translates to CASSVQLGVEQFF.